Detailed here is one T cell receptor beta chain. This CDR3 contains 11 residues. Trimming took 8 bases from V and 0 from J, leaving 3 bases between them. Germline V gene data show CDR1 as ENHRY and CDR2 as SYGVKD. The patients had localized lung adenocarcinoma, a non-small cell subtype. This sample was taken from a study of CD4 and CD8 cells across lung adenocarcinoma regions. MiXCR was run by TCRdb on the PCR reads, yielding one entry per CDR3 protein. The sample has 7,500 to 10,000 distinct CDR3 sequences, around 49% seen once. The clonotype originates from a male donor with lung adenocarcinoma. The CD4 and CD8 labels of this study may be unreliable. This rearrangement joins TRBV10-3 to TRBJ2-3; D unclear. Sequenced: CD4+ T cells from the margin of a lung tumor. CDR3 DNA: TGTGCCATCGGAAGCACAGATACGCAGTATTTT. Its translation is CAIGSTDTQYF.